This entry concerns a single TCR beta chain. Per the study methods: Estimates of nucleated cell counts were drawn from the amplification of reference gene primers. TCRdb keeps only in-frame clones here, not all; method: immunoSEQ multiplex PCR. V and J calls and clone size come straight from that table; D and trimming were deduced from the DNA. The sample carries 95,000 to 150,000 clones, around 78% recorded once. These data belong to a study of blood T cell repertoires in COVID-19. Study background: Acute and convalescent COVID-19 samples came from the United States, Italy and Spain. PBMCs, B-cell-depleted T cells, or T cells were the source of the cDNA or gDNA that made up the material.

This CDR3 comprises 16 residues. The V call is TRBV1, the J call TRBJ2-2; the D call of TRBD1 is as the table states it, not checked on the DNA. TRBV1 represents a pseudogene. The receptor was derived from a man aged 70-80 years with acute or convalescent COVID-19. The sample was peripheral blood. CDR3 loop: CTSSQDQGLGTGELFF. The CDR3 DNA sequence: TGCACCAGCAGCCAAGATCAGGGGCTGGGCACCGGGGAGCTGTTTTTT.